This TCR beta chain comes out of a study of blood T cell repertoires in COVID-19 (dated by TCRdb to 2020 to 2022). As for the study more broadly: Collaborator samples came from the United States, Italy and Spain and covered acute and convalescent phases of COVID-19. The material from the prospective study consisted of cDNA or gDNA derived from T cells, B-cell-depleted T cells, or PBMCs. Subjects who had been exposed to COVID-19, were actively infected with it, or had recovered from it provided the deeply sampled blood TCRbeta repertoires that made up the dataset. The repertoires were released in a freely available public database intended as a resource for research on the immune response to SARS-CoV-2. The samples were drawn from two sources: the first 160 participants of the ongoing ImmuneRACE study, and 1,254 subjects contributed by 6 global collaborators. Sample metadata almost always included a de-identified subject ID, COVID-19 status, age in years and sex. Where available, HLA class I and class II types were taken from metadata supplied by the sample provider and were not determined by assay-based typing.

The immunoSEQ Assay, a bias-controlled multiplex PCR, was used to amplify TCRbeta CDR3 regions from genomic DNA. The paper's processing steps were these. Nucleated cell counts per sample were estimated from amplification of reference gene primers within the assay. To quantify the absolute abundance of each unique TCRbeta CDR3 rearrangement, sequence reads were collapsed and filtered. For each sample, productive Simpson clonality was calculated as the square root of Simpson's diversity index over productive rearrangements. Entries here come from immuneACCESS through TCRdb and include only in-frame sequences with V and J called. Some clones fail to appear in such tables; in the studies checked, an unresolved V gene covers under half of the shortfall, and the cause of the remainder is unknown. The V and J calls and clone size were taken over from that table, and D and trimming were inferred from the DNA. Present in this sample are around 93,000 clones, approximately 88% of which were seen just once. 11% of the sample goes to the ten largest clones.

The collaborating institutions used their own protocols to collect whole blood in K2EDTA tubes. For TCRbeta analysis, collaborators shipped samples as frozen whole blood, isolated PBMCs, or DNA extracted from either of those sample types. Of note for this clone: Its antigen target is currently unknown. No per-base quality is available; no much larger clone lies one base away.

General study outcomes and caveats: How much clinical and demographic metadata was included differed by source and by participant, and the metadata was provided uncurated.

The clonotype originates from an older man with acute or convalescent COVID-19. The sample taken for sequencing was peripheral blood.

The bases read TGTGCCAGTAGTATCCCCAGGGGGATCACTGAAGCTTTCTTT. Its product reads: CASSIPRGITEAFF. This chain is built from TRBV19 and TRBJ1-1, with 7 middle bases fitting TRBD1. The CDR3 has 14 amino acids, counting the end cysteine and phenylalanine. Only the CDR3 DNA stays, 42 bases, in frame from base 1. V loses 3 bases at its end and J loses 4 bases; junction bases beyond the gene matches: 5. The germline V gene (reference sequence) provides CDR1 LNHDA and CDR2 SQIVND.